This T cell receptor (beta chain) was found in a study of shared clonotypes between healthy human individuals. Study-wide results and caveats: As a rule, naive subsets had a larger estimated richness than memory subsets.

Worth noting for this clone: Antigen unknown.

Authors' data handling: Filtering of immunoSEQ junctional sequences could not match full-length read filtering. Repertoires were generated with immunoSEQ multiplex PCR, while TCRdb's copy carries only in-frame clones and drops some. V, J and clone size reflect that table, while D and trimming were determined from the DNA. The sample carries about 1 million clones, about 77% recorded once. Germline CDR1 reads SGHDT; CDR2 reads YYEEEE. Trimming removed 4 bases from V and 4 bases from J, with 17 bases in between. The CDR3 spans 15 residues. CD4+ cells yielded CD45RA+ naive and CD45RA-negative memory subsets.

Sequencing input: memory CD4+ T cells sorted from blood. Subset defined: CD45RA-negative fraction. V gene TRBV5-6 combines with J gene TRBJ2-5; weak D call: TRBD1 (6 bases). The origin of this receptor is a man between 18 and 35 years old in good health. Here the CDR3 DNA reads TGTGCCAGCAGCCCAGCGATACAGGGATCAGAGACCCAGTACTTC. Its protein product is CASSPAIQGSETQYF.